This TCR beta chain was captured in a study of cytomegalovirus exposure and HLA in healthy donors. The wider study: For the approximately 360 genotyped donors, approximately 83% fell within the Caucasian-associated ancestry cluster. Findings and limits, study-wide: Exclusion as indistinguishable affected some V segments, including TRBV6-2 and TRBV6-3.

CDR1 LNHNV and CDR2 YYDKDF come from the germline V gene (reference sequence). V shed 2 bases, J shed 0 bases, and the junction held 7 bases outside the gene matches. The CDR3 runs 16 residues. On this clone itself: Antigen specificity is unknown.

These donors, healthy bone marrow donors, were studied. The PCR used 60 Vbeta and 13 Jbeta primers. Using immunoSEQ multiplex PCR, the repertoire was profiled, and TCRdb retains in-frame clones only, with some absent. The sample lists some 150,000 clones, roughly 89% seen once, with approximately 4.7% in the top ten. V gene TRBV15 combines with J gene TRBJ2-7, with 7 positions matching TRBD1. Sequencing was performed on PBMCs. This TCR was recovered from a woman aged 25 to 39 in good health and CMV-seronegative. The CDR3 protein is CATSRPGTDTSYEQYF. The CDR3 DNA reads TGTGCCACCAGCAGACCCGGGACAGATACCTCCTACGAGCAGTACTTC.